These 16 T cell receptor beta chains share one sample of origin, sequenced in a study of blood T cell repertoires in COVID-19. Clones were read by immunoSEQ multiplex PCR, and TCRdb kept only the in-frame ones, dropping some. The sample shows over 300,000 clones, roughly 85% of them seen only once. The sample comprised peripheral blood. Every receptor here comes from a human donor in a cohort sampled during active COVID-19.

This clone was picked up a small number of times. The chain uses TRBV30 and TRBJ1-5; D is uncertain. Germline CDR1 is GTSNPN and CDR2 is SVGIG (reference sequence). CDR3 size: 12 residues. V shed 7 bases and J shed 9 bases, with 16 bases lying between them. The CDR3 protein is CAYTFQSGPQHF. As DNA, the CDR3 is TGTGCCTATACATTCCAAAGCGGGCCCCAGCATTTT.

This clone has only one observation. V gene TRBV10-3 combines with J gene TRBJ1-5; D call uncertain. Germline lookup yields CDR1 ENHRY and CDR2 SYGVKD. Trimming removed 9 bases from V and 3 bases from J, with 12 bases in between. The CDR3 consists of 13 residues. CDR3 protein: CAIAAAFNQPQHF. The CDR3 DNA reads TGTGCCATAGCGGCGGCCTTCAATCAGCCCCAGCATTTT.

The CDR3 is CASSPPTGTDTQYF. DNA of the CDR3: TGTGCCAGCAGCCCACCGACAGGGACAGATACGCAGTATTTT. V gene TRBV6-6 combines with J gene TRBJ2-3; 7 bases line up with TRBD1. Germline CDR1 reads MNHNY; CDR2 reads SVGAGI (reference sequence). With 6 bases clipped from V and 3 bases from J, the junction kept 6 bases outside the gene matches. The CDR3 is made up of 14 amino acids.

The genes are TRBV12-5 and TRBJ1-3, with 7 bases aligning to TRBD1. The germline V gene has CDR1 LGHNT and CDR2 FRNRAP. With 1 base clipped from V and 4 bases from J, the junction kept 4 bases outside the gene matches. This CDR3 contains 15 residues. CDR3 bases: TGTGCTAGTGGTTTGGCGACAGGGACCGGAAACACCATATATTTT. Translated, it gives CASGLATGTGNTIYF.

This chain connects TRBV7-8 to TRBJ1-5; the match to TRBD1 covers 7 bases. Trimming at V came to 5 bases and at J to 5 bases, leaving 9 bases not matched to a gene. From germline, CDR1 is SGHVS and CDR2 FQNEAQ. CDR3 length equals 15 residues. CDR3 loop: CASSIDGTAYQPQHF. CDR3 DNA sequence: TGTGCCAGCAGCATCGACGGGACAGCCTATCAGCCCCAGCATTTT.

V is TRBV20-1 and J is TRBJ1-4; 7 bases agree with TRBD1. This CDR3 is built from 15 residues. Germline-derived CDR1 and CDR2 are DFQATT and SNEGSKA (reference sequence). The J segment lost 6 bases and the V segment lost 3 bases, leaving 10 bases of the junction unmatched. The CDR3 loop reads CSASRDREGYEKLFF. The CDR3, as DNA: TGCAGTGCTAGTCGCGACAGGGAAGGATATGAAAAACTGTTTTTT.

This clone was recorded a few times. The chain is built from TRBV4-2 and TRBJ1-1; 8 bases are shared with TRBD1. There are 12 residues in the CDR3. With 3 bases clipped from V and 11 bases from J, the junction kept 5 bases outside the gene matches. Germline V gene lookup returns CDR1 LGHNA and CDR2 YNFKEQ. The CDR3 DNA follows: TGTGCCAGCAGCCACCAGACAGGGGCGGCTTTCTTT. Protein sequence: CASSHQTGAAFF.

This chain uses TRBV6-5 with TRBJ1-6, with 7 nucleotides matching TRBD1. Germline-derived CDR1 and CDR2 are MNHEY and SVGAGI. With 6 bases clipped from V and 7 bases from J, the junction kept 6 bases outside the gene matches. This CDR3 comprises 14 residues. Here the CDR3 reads CASRYRGENSPLHF. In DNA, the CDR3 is TGTGCCAGCAGATACAGGGGCGAGAATTCACCCCTCCACTTT.

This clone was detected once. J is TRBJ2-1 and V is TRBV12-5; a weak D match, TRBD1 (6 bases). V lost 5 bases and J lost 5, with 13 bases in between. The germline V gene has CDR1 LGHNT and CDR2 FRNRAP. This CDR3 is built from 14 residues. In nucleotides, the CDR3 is TGTGCTAGTGGTCCGACAGGAGGCCACAATGAGCAGTTCTTC. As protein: CASGPTGGHNEQFF.

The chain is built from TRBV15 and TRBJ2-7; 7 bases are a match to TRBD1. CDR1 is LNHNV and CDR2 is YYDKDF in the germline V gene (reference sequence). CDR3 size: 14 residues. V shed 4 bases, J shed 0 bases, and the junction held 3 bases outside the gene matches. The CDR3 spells CATSMRQGSYEQYF. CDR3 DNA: TGTGCCACCAGCATGAGACAGGGCTCCTACGAGCAGTACTTC.

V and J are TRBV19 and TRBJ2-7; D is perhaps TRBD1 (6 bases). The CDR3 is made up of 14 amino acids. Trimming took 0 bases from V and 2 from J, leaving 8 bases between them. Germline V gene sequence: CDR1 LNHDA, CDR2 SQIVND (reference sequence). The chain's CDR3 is CASSIDRGPYEQYF. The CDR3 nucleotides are TGTGCCAGTAGTATAGACAGGGGACCCTACGAGCAGTACTTC.

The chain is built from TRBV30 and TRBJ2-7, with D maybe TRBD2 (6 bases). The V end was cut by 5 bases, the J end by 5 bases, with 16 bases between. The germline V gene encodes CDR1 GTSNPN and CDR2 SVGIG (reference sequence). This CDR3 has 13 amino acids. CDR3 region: CAWDVSRGNEQYF. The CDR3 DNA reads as TGTGCCTGGGATGTCTCACGGGGGAACGAGCAGTACTTC.

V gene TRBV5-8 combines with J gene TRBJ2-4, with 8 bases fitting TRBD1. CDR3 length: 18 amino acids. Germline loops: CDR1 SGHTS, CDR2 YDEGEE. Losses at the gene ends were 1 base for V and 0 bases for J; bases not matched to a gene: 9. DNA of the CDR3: TGTGCCAGCAGCTTGTGGGGGCAGGGGGCATTAGCCAAAAACATTCAGTACTTC. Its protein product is CASSLWGQGALAKNIQYF.

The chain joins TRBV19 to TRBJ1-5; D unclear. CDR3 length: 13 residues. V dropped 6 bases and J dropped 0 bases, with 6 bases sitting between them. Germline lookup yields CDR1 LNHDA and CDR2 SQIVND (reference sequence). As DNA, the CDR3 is TGTGCCAGTAGGGCCGATAGCAATCAGCCCCAGCATTTT. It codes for CASRADSNQPQHF.

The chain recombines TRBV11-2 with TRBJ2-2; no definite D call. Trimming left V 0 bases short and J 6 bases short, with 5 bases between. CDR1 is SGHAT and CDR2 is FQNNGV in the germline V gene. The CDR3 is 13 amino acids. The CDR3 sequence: CASSLESSGELFF. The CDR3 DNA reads TGTGCCAGCAGCTTAGAGTCTTCCGGGGAGCTGTTTTTT.

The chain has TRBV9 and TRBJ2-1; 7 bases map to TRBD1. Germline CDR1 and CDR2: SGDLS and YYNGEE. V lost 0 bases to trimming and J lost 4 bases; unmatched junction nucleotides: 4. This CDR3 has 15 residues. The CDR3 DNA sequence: TGTGCCAGCAGCGTAGTAGGGGGCTCGTACAATGAGCAGTTCTTC. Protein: CASSVVGGSYNEQFF.